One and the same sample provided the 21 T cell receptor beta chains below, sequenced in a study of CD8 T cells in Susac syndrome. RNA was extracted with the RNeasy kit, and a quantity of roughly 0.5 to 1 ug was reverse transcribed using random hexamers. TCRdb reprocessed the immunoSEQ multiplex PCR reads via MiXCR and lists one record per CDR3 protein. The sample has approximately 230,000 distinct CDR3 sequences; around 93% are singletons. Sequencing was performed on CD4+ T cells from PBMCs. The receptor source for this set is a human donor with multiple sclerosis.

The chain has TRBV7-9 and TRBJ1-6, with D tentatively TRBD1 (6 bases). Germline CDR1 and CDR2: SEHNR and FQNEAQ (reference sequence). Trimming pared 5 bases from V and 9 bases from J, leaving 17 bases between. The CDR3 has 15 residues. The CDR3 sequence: CASSVEGGVGSPLHF. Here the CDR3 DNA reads TGTGCCAGCAGCGTAGAAGGGGGGGTAGGTTCACCCCTCCACTTT.

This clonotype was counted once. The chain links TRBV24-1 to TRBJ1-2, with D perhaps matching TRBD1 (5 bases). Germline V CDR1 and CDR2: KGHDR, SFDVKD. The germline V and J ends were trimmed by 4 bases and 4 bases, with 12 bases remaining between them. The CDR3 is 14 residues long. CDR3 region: CATSDQGLSYGYTF. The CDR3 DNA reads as TGTGCCACCAGTGACCAGGGACTCTCCTATGGCTACACCTTC.

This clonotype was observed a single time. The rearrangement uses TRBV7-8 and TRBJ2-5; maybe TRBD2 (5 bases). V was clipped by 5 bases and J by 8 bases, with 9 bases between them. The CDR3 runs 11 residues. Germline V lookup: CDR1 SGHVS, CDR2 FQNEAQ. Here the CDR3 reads CASSPRTTQYF. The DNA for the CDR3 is TGTGCCAGCAGCCCAAGGACTACCCAGTACTTC. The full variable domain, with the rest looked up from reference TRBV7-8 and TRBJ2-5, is GAGVSQSPRYKVAKRGQDVALRCDPISGHVSLFWYQQALGQGPEFLTYFQNEAQLDKSGLPSDRFFAERPEGSVSTLKIQRTQQEDSAVYLCASSPRTTQYFGPGTRLLVL.

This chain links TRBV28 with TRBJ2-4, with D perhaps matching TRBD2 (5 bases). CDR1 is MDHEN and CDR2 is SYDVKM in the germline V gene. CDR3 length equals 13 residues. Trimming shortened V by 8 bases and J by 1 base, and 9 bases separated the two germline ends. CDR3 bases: TGTGCCAGCGGAGGTTTGGCCAAAAACATTCAGTACTTC. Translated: CASGGLAKNIQYF.

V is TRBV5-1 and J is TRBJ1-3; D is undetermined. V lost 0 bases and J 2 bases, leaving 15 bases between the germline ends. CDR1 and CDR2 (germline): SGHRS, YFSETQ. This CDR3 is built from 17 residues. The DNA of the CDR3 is TGCGCCAGCAGCTTGGCCGGTCCGAGGAGCACTGGAAACACCATATATTTT. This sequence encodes CASSLAGPRSTGNTIYF.

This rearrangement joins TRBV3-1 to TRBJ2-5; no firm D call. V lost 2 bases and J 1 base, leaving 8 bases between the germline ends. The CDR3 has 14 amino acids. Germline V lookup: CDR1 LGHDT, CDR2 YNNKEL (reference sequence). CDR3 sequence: CASSQHVGQETQYF. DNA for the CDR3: TGTGCCAGCAGCCAACATGTCGGCCAAGAGACCCAGTACTTC.

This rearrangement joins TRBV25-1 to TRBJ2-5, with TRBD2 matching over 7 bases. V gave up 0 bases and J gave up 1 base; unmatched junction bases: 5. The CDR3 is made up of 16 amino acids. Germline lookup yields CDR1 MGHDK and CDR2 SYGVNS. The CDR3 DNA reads TGTGCCAGCAGTGAATATTTCGGGGGGATCCAAGAGACCCAGTACTTC. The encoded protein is CASSEYFGGIQETQYF.

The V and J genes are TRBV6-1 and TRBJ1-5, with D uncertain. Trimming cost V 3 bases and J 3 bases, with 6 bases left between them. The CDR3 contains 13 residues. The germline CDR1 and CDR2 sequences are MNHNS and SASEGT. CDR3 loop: CASSDYFNQPQHF. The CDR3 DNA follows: TGTGCCAGCAGTGACTACTTCAATCAGCCCCAGCATTTT.

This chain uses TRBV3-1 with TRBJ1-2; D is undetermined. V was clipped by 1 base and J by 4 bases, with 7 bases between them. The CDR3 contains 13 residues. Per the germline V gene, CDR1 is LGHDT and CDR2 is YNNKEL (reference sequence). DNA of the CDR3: TGTGCCAGCAGCCAAGCGCGATCCTATGGCTACACCTTC. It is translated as CASSQARSYGYTF.

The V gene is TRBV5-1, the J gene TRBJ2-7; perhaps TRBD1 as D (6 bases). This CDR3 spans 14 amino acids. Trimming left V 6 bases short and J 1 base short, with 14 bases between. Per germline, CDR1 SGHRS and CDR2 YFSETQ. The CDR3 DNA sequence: TGCGCCAGCACCAAGGACAGCCTTTCCTACGAGCAGTACTTC. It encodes CASTKDSLSYEQYF.

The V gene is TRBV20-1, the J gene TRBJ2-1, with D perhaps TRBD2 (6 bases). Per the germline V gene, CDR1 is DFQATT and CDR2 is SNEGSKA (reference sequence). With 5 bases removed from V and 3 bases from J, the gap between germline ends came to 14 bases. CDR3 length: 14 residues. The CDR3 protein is CSAAGKERYNEQFF. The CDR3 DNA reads TGCAGTGCTGCGGGAAAAGAACGCTACAATGAGCAGTTCTTC.

The CDR3 here is CASSQVGLQSGYTF. In DNA, the CDR3 is TGTGCCAGCAGCCAAGTCGGGTTACAGAGTGGCTACACCTTC. V gene TRBV3-1 combines with J gene TRBJ1-2; D gene ambiguous. V lost 1 base and J lost 7, with 13 bases in between. Germline loops: CDR1 LGHDT, CDR2 YNNKEL (reference sequence). This CDR3 has 14 residues.

The chain's CDR3 is CASSSIYEQYF. The CDR3 bases are TGTGCCAGCAGTTCAATCTACGAGCAGTACTTC. The chain employs TRBV12-3 or TRBV12-4 and TRBJ2-7; D is unclear. The ends were cut back, 4 bases at V and 3 bases at J, with 4 bases in the middle. The CDR3 has 11 amino acids.

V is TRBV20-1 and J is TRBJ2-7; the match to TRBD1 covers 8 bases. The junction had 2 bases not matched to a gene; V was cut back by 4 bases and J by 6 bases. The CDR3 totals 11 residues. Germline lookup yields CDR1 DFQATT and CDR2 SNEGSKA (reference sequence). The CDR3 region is CSATGGGEQYF. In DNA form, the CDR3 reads TGCAGTGCTACAGGGGGCGGCGAGCAGTACTTC.

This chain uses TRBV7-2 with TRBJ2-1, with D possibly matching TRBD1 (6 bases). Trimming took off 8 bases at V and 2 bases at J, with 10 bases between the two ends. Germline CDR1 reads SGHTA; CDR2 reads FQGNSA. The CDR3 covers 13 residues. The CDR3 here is CASGTGTYNEQFF. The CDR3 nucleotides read TGTGCCAGCGGCACAGGGACCTACAATGAGCAGTTCTTC.

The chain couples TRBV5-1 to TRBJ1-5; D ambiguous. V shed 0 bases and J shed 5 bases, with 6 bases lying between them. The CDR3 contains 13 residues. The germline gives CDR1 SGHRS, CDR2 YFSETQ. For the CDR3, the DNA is TGCGCCAGCAGCTTGGACCGATATCAGCCCCAGCATTTT. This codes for CASSLDRYQPQHF.

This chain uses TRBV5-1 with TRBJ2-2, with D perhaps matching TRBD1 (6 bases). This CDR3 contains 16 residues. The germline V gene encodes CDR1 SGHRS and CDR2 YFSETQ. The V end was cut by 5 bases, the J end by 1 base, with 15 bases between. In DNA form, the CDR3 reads TGCGCCAGCAGTTCCTACCCGGACAGGAACACCGGGGAGCTGTTTTTT. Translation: CASSSYPDRNTGELFF.

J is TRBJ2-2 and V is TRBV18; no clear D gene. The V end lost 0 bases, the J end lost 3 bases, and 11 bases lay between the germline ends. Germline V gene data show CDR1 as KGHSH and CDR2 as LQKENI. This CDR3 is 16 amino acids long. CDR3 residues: CASSPPNGVYTGELFF. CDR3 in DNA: TGTGCCAGCTCACCACCGAATGGCGTCTACACCGGGGAGCTGTTTTTT. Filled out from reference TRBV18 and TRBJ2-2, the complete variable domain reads NAGVMQNPRHLVRRRGQEARLRCSPMKGHSHVYWYRQLPEEGLKFMVYLQKENIIDESGMPKERFSAEFPKEGPSILRIQQVVRGDSAAYFCASSPPNGVYTGELFFGEGSRLTVL.

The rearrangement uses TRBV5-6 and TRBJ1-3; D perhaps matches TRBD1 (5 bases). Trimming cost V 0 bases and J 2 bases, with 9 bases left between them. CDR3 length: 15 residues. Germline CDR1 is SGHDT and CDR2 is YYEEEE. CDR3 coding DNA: TGTGCCAGCAGCTTGGGGACATTAACTGGAAACACCATATATTTT. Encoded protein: CASSLGTLTGNTIYF.

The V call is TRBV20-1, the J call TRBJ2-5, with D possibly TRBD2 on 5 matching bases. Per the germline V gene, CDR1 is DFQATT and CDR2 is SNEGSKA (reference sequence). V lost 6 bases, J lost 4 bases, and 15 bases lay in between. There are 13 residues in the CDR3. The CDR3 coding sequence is TGCAGTGCCTCAGAGGGCGGAAGAGAGACCCAGTACTTC. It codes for CSASEGGRETQYF.

The CDR3 reads CASSFAIAGKQETQYF. The CDR3 DNA follows: TGTGCCAGCAGCTTTGCGATAGCGGGAAAACAAGAGACCCAGTACTTC. The rearrangement joins TRBV7-9 to TRBJ2-5; the match to TRBD2 covers 8 bases. Trimming took 3 bases from V and 2 from J; bases not matched to a gene: 8. The CDR3 has 16 amino acids. Germline loops: CDR1 SEHNR, CDR2 FQNEAQ (reference sequence).